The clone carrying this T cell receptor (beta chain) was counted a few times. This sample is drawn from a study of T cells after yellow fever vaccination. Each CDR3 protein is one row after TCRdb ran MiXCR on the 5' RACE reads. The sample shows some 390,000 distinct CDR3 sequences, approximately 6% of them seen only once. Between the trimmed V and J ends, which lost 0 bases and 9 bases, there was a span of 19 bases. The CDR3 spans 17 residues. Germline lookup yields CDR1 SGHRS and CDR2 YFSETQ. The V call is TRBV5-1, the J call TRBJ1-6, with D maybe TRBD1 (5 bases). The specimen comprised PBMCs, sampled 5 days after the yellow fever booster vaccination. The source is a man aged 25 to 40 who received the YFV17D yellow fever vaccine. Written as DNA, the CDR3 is TGCGCCAGCAGCTTGGCCAGTGCCGCGGGGGGTAGTTCACCCCTCCACTTT. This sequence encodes CASSLASAAGGSSPLHF.